This T cell receptor beta chain was observed in a study of CD8+ T cells in alopecia areata (dated by TCRdb to 2016 to 2019). Some background on the complete study: Treated patients were enrolled in an open-label pilot trial of oral tofacitinib at 5 to 10 mg twice daily for moderate-to-severe alopecia areata. Tofacitinib was administered for 6 to 18 months, and 6 months of follow-up off drug were then conducted to assess delayed response and recurrence. High-throughput TCRbeta sequencing was used to examine T cell clonal expansion in alopecia areata in both the C3H/HeJ mouse model and human patients. On the human side, TCRbeta sequencing was run on scalp tissue and on sorted CD4+ and CD8+ peripheral blood T cells from healthy controls and from alopecia areata patients with either patchy or totalis/universalis disease. Patients on tofacitinib were biopsied at baseline and after 4 and 24 weeks of treatment, and several of the patients also had a later scalp biopsy. Clonality in the scalp was compared among normal scalp (n=4), patchy alopecia areata scalp (n=8), and alopecia totalis/universalis scalp (n=8). RNA was obtained with the PAXgene miRNA kit for fixed scalp, the miRNeasy kit for PBMCs, and the RNeasy kit for mouse skin. TCRbeta CDR3 regions were amplified by immunoSEQ multiplex PCR using 35 Vbeta forward and 13 Jbeta reverse primers. The research as a whole found: Shared TCR sequences between patients were less evident than in mice, which may be partly attributable to HLA diversity in the patient population. Unlike mouse skin, which is dominated by gammadelta T cells, normal human skin has resident alphabeta T cells that are also sequenced, and this complicates analysis of the scalp TCR repertoire. Compared with normal scalp, lesional scalp, particularly in alopecia totalis/universalis, had higher clonality and more expanded CD8+ clones, which suggests antigenic drive.

Based on the germline V gene (reference sequence), the CDR1 and CDR2 sequences are GTSNPN and SVGIG. V lost 3 bases and J lost 4 bases; the stretch between them is 12 bases long. The CDR3 measures 13 amino acids from cysteine to phenylalanine. Only the CDR3 DNA stays, 39 bases, in frame from base 1. The method behind the library was the immunoSEQ multiplex PCR assay. For TCR sequencing, RNA was extracted from every sample and reverse transcribed into cDNA to serve as template. SuperScript III was used for first-strand cDNA synthesis, primed with a 2:1 mix of oligo-dT and random hexamers. A synthetic immune receptor repertoire was used to measure amplification bias, and any remaining bias was corrected computationally. Per the source publication's procedure: Raw reads were preprocessed to remove errors, and CDR3 was defined according to IMGT conventions as the region from the conserved cysteine to phenylalanine. Clonality was computed by normalizing Shannon entropy by log2 of the number of productive unique TCRs and subtracting the result from 1. CD4 or CD8 identity of scalp clones was inferred by cross-referencing scalp TCRbeta sequences with sorted blood CD4 and CD8 repertoires. In its TCRdb copy, this immuneACCESS table keeps in-frame sequences only and misses some clones. Where compared with another copy, unresolved V genes explain less than half of these, and the others have no known cause. That table is the source of V, J and clone size, and D and trimming were worked out from the DNA. The table for this sample lists about 250,000 clones; around 67% of them were counted only once. More than 0.95% of the sample is held by the ten biggest clonotypes.

On this clone: Its recognized antigen is unknown. Base qualities are not recorded, but no much larger clone differs from it by a single base.

Sample time point, as interpreted from the label and publication: baseline before oral tofacitinib. Lesional scalp punch biopsies and peripheral blood were collected from alopecia areata patients. After PBMCs were isolated by density centrifugation and stained for CD3, CD4 and CD8, a FACSAria was used to sort CD4+ and CD8+ T cells. This clonotype was obtained from a human donor with alopecia areata. In this chain, TRBV30 is recombined with TRBJ1-2; the best D guess is TRBD1, with 6 bases matching. The specimen comprised CD4+ T cells sorted from blood, sampled at week 0. The nucleotide sequence reads TGTGCCTGGAGCCGGGGGCTGAGCTATGGCTACACCTTC. Its amino acids are CAWSRGLSYGYTF.